These 13 T cell receptor beta chains were sequenced from one sample in a study of low-dose radiotherapy and immunotherapy resistance in tumors. TRAV- and TRBV-specific primers primed first-strand cDNA, covering alpha and beta chains. It was with a constant-region primer and a V-primer adapter that TCRs were amplified over 20 PCR cycles. TCRdb reanalysed the reads using MiXCR and keeps one entry per CDR3 protein. This table holds tens of thousands of distinct CDR3 sequences, under 20% found once. Time point indicated: before trial treatment. The input for sequencing was PBMCs, taken before treatment. The receptors stem from a male donor with prostate cancer.

This clonotype was counted at least ten times. V is TRBV12-3 or TRBV12-4 and J is TRBJ2-6; D ambiguous. V lost 6 bases and J 0 bases, leaving 6 bases between the germline ends. The CDR3 runs to 14 residues. The CDR3 reads CASRPASGANVLTF. In DNA, the CDR3 is TGTGCCAGCAGACCAGCCTCTGGGGCCAACGTCCTGACTTTC.

The chain employs TRBV18 and TRBJ2-1; 10 nucleotides agree with TRBD2. Germline assignment: CDR1 KGHSH and CDR2 LQKENI. This CDR3 contains 17 residues. The V segment lost 3 bases and the J segment 4 bases; nucleotides outside the gene matches: 9. The CDR3 region has the DNA TGTGCCAGCTCACCCCAACTAGCGGGATCTGGATACAATGAGCAGTTCTTC. Amino acid sequence: CASSPQLAGSGYNEQFF. Full variable domain (rest looked up from reference TRBV18 and TRBJ2-1): NAGVMQNPRHLVRRRGQEARLRCSPMKGHSHVYWYRQLPEEGLKFMVYLQKENIIDESGMPKERFSAEFPKEGPSILRIQQVVRGDSAAYFCASSPQLAGSGYNEQFFGPGTRLTVL.

Comment on this clonotype: This likely came from a read error, as a far larger clone is one base away. This rearrangement joins TRBV13 to TRBJ2-5; no clear D gene. TRBJ2-1 matches the DNA end more closely, so the J call is doubtful. The V gene's germline CDR1 is PRHDT and CDR2 FYEKMQ (reference sequence). CDR3 length: 11 residues. The CDR3 coding sequence is TGTGCCAGCAGTTACCAAGAGACCCAGTTCTTC. It specifies CASSYQETQFF.

The table lists this clonotype with many counts. The V and J genes are TRBV13 and TRBJ1-4, with D unclear. Germline CDR1 is PRHDT and CDR2 is FYEKMQ (reference sequence). This CDR3 has 14 amino acids. V was clipped by 5 bases and J by 4 bases, with 11 bases between them. The CDR3: CASSTYGYNEKLFF. In DNA form, the CDR3 reads TGTGCCAGCAGCACCTATGGTTATAATGAAAAACTGTTTTTT.

This clonotype was observed many times. The J gene is TRBJ2-1, the V gene TRBV7-9, with D possibly being TRBD1 (5 bases). The CDR3 loop spans 14 amino acids. Germline V lookup: CDR1 SEHNR, CDR2 FQNEAQ (reference sequence). V was shortened by 3 bases and J by 8 bases, with 14 bases between the two germline ends. The CDR3, as DNA: TGTGCCAGCAGCTTCGAAACAGGCCCCTATGAGCAGTTCTTC. Amino acids: CASSFETGPYEQFF. Variable domain in full (rest from reference TRBV7-9 and TRBJ2-1): DTGVSQNPRHKITKRGQNVTFRCDPISEHNRLYWYRQTLGQGPEFLTYFQNEAQLEKSRLLSDRFSAERPKGSFSTLEIQRTEQGDSAMYLCASSFETGPYEQFFGPGTRLTVL.

The chain links TRBV4-1 to TRBJ2-1; TRBD2 aligns across 13 bases. This CDR3 has 17 residues. The V segment lost 1 base and the J segment 8 bases; nucleotides outside the gene matches: 8. Germline V CDR1 and CDR2: MGHRA, YSYEKL. In DNA form, the CDR3 reads TGCGCCAGCAGCCAAGGGGTGACTAGCGGGAGGATCGATGAGCAGTTCTTC. It translates to CASSQGVTSGRIDEQFF.

This clonotype was recorded many times. The gene calls are TRBV18 and TRBJ2-7, with a tentative D call TRBD1 (5 bases). This CDR3 region has 13 residues. V shed 5 bases and J shed 3 bases, with 11 bases lying between them. Germline CDR1 is KGHSH and CDR2 is LQKENI. CDR3 DNA: TGTGCCAGCTCAACAGGACCGGGCTACGAGCAGTACTTC. Translated, it gives CASSTGPGYEQYF.

Ten or more counts support this clonotype. J is TRBJ2-7 and V is TRBV5-5, with TRBD2 identical over 8 bases. Germline CDR1 is SGHKS and CDR2 is YYEKEE (reference sequence). CDR3 size: 17 residues. Trimming cost V 2 bases and J 4 bases; bases outside gene matches: 14. The CDR3 DNA is TGTGCCAGCAGCTTCGGTGGGAGCGGGAGTCGGGATTACGAGCAGTACTTC. Encoded protein: CASSFGGSGSRDYEQYF.

Many counts were recorded for this clonotype. The chain combines TRBV12-3 or TRBV12-4 with TRBJ2-2, with D unresolved. The CDR3 loop spans 13 amino acids. V was shortened by 1 base and J by 7 bases, with 7 bases between the two germline ends. In DNA form, the CDR3 reads TGTGCCAGCAGTTTAGGGGCTGGCGGGGAGCTGTTTTTT. Amino acids: CASSLGAGGELFF.

Ten or more counts support this clonotype. The chain employs TRBV2 and TRBJ2-1, with D possibly matching TRBD1 (5 bases). Germline CDR1 reads SNHLY; CDR2 reads FYNNEI. Between the trimmed V and J ends, which lost 7 bases and 2 bases, there was a span of 9 bases. This CDR3 has 13 residues. The CDR3 loop is CASKSQAYNEQFF. Written as DNA, the CDR3 is TGTGCCAGCAAATCACAGGCCTACAATGAGCAGTTCTTC.

There are many counts of this clonotype. J is TRBJ2-5 and V is TRBV3-1; 7 bases match TRBD2. V was clipped by 4 bases and J by 6 bases; unmatched bases: 14. Germline loops: CDR1 LGHDT, CDR2 YNNKEL (reference sequence). This CDR3 is built from 16 residues. The CDR3 bases are TGTGCCAGCAGCCCTACTGTAGCGGGTCCTTCCAAGACCCAGTACTTC. The encoded protein is CASSPTVAGPSKTQYF.

This clonotype was seen at least ten times. The rearrangement joins TRBV7-8 to TRBJ2-1; 10 bases align to TRBD2. Trimming at V came to 4 bases and at J to 8 bases, leaving 11 bases not matched to a gene. Germline lookup yields CDR1 SGHVS and CDR2 FQNEAQ. The CDR3 runs to 16 residues. The CDR3 coding sequence is TGTGCCAGCAGCTCCCGACAGCGGGGGGGCCACGATGAGCAGTTCTTC. This translates into CASSSRQRGGHDEQFF. The full variable domain, in which reference TRBV7-8 and TRBJ2-1 provide the parts outside the CDR3, is GAGVSQSPRYKVAKRGQDVALRCDPISGHVSLFWYQQALGQGPEFLTYFQNEAQLDKSGLPSDRFFAERPEGSVSTLKIQRTQQEDSAVYLCASSSRQRGGHDEQFFGPGTRLTVL.

The table lists this clonotype with a few counts. This chain uses TRBV5-1 with TRBJ2-5; TRBD2 matches 12 bases. Trimming removed 4 bases from V and 9 bases from J; junction bases left unmatched: 13. Germline V gene data show CDR1 as SGHRS and CDR2 as YFSETQ. The CDR3 is 16 residues long. The CDR3 protein is CASSTASGRAEGAQYF. For the CDR3, the DNA is TGCGCCAGCAGCACGGCTAGCGGGAGGGCCGAAGGGGCCCAGTACTTC.